These T cell receptor beta chains were read from a single sample in a study of neurological immune-mediated disorders. MiXCR was run by TCRdb on the 5' RACE reads, yielding one entry per CDR3 protein. The table lists over 15,000 distinct CDR3 sequences, approximately 10% of them singletons, with around 40% in the top ten. Sequencing used CD8+ T cells from blood. These receptors came from a man aged 50-59 years in good health. Both conserved end residues are part of each CDR3. Fields, in order: D gene, clone size, J gene, V gene, CDR3 DNA, CDR3 protein. The D gene is left open where the match is weak. The size entry is marked missing in some rows and otherwise reads once, few, many or a size class.

TRBD2,many,TRBJ2-7,TRBV28,TGTGCCAGCAGTTACTTAGCGGGAGCAGGCGAGCAGTACTTC,CASSYLAGAGEQYF
TRBD1,many,TRBJ1-3,TRBV4-3,TGCGCCAGCAGCCAAGGGACAGGGGGCTCTGGAAACACCATATATTTT,CASSQGTGGSGNTIYF
NA,many,TRBJ2-3,TRBV19,TGTGCCAGTAAAGGGACAGATACGCAGTATTTT,CASKGTDTQYF
TRBD2,many,TRBJ2-1,TRBV7-9,TGTGCCAGCAGCTTACTAGCGGGAGGGCATCACAATGAGCAGTTCTTC,CASSLLAGGHHNEQFF
NA,many,TRBJ2-3,TRBV5-1,TGCGCCAGCAGCTTGGAAGGCTCCCCCAGCACAGATACGCAGTATTTT,CASSLEGSPSTDTQYF
NA,many,TRBJ2-7,TRBV10-2,TGCGCCAGCAGTGAGAGCGGAGCCGTCTACGAGCAGTACTTC,CASSESGAVYEQYF
TRBD2,many,TRBJ2-7,TRBV27,TGTGCCAGCAGTCCACTAGCGGGGTCCTACGAGCAGTACTTC,CASSPLAGSYEQYF
NA,many,TRBJ2-1,TRBV29-1,TGCAGCGTGGTACAGGGCCCGTTAACCGCTGTTCTTATGAATGAGCAGTTCTTC,CSVVQGPLTAVLMNEQFF
NA,many,TRBJ2-7,TRBV7-6,TGTGCCAGCAGCTTCGGGCGTCTCTACGAGCAGTACTTC,CASSFGRLYEQYF
TRBD2,few,TRBJ2-3,TRBV29-1,TGCAGCGTTGAAGGGGTGACTAGCGGGCGTAGCACAGATACGCAGTATTTT,CSVEGVTSGRSTDTQYF
NA,many,TRBJ1-5,TRBV6-1,TGTGCCAGCAGTGAACTCCAGGGCAATCAGCCCCAGCATTTT,CASSELQGNQPQHF
NA,many,TRBJ1-2,TRBV7-9,TGTGCCAGCAGCTTGCCCTATATGGGTGGCTACACCTTC,CASSLPYMGGYTF
NA,many,TRBJ2-7,TRBV6-5,TGTGCCAGCAGTTACTCGAGGGGTTTAAAGTCTTACGAGCAGTACTTC,CASSYSRGLKSYEQYF
TRBD1,many,TRBJ1-5,TRBV20-1,TGCAGTGCTAGGGCGGACAGGGGCGAGTTGGGCAATCAGCCCCAGCATTTT,CSARADRGELGNQPQHF
TRBD2,few,TRBJ2-1,TRBV3-1,TGTGCCAGCAGCCAAGTGGTTAGCCTAGCGGGACTGTTCTTC,CASSQVVSLAGLFF
TRBD1,NA,TRBJ2-3,TRBV18,TGTGCCAGCTCACCCGGGACAGGGCTAGGCACGGATACGCAGTATTTT,CASSPGTGLGTDTQYF
NA,many,TRBJ2-1,TRBV20-1,TGCAGTGCCACTGAGGCGGGTCTATCCTACAATGAGCAGTTCTTC,CSATEAGLSYNEQFF
NA,many,TRBJ1-1,TRBV18,TGTGCCAGCTCACCACCGACAGGTCACACTGAAGCTTTCTTT,CASSPPTGHTEAFF
NA,NA,TRBJ2-1,TRBV24-1,TGTGCCACCAGTGATCTAAAGGGGGGCAATGAGCAGTTCTTC,CATSDLKGGNEQFF
NA,NA,TRBJ1-1,TRBV7-8,TGTGCCAGCAGCTTAGGTTCCCGATACACAGGGAAAACTGAAGCTTTCTTT,CASSLGSRYTGKTEAFF
NA,many,TRBJ2-7,TRBV28,TGTGCCAGCACCAAAGAAGATCACTACGAGCAGTACTTC,CASTKEDHYEQYF
TRBD2,many,TRBJ2-7,TRBV27,TGTGCCAGCAGTTCCGGACTAGCGGTCTACGAGCAGTACTTC,CASSSGLAVYEQYF
NA,many,TRBJ2-6,TRBV4-3,TGCGCCAGCAGCCAACAACAGGTCTCTGGGGCCAACGTCCTGACTTTC,CASSQQQVSGANVLTF
TRBD2,many,TRBJ2-3,TRBV4-3,TGCGCCAGCAGCCAGGCACTAGCGGGAGGCGCAGATACGCAGTATTTT,CASSQALAGGADTQYF
TRBD1,many,TRBJ1-2,TRBV6-5,TGTGCCAGCAGGCAACAGGGGGCGGGAGGCTACACCTTC,CASRQQGAGGYTF
NA,many,TRBJ2-7,TRBV7-9,TGTGCCAGAGACTCCGGGGACGCCTACGAGCAGTACTTC,CARDSGDAYEQYF
NA,many,TRBJ1-1,TRBV7-9,TGTGCCACAAAAGGGGTTGATTTCCCTGAAGCTTTCTTT,CATKGVDFPEAFF
TRBD2,many,TRBJ2-7,TRBV7-8,TGTGCCAGCAGCTTAGGTCCGGGGCCGGGGGGTGAGCAGTACTTC,CASSLGPGPGGEQYF
NA,many,TRBJ1-5,TRBV28,TGTGCCAGCAGTTTAGAAGGGAATACTCAGCCCCAGCATTTT,CASSLEGNTQPQHF
NA,many,TRBJ2-1,TRBV7-2,TGTGCCAGCAGCTTAGATCCGGGGTATTTTCGGTTCTTC,CASSLDPGYFRFF
TRBD2,many,TRBJ2-1,TRBV27,TGTGCCAGCAGTTTGTGGGAGGGGCCCGAGCAGTTCTTC,CASSLWEGPEQFF
TRBD2,many,TRBJ2-1,TRBV20-1,TGCAGTGCTAGAGATCGGGGGACTAGCGGGAGTGCGAACAATGAGCAGTTCTTC,CSARDRGTSGSANNEQFF
NA,many,TRBJ2-1,TRBV5-1,TGCGCCAGCAGCTTGGTGGGTGACAATGAGCAGTTCTTC,CASSLVGDNEQFF
TRBD1,many,TRBJ2-7,TRBV4-2,TGTGCCAGCAGCCCACCCCGAGACAGGGGGCCTATCGAGCAGTACTTC,CASSPPRDRGPIEQYF
TRBD2,many,TRBJ2-1,TRBV9,TGTGCCAGCAGCGTGAGCGGGGTTCACTACAATGAGCAGTTCTTC,CASSVSGVHYNEQFF
NA,many,TRBJ2-7,TRBV15,TGTGCCACCAGCAGAGATCAGGACTCACCCGCCGAGCAGTACTTC,CATSRDQDSPAEQYF
NA,many,TRBJ2-1,TRBV7-9,TGTGCCAGCAGCGAACCGGGCCTGGCCAATGAGCAGTTCTTC,CASSEPGLANEQFF
TRBD2,many,TRBJ2-3,TRBV19,TGTGCCAGTAGTATCGGGACTAGCGGGGCGACAGATACGCAGTATTTT,CASSIGTSGATDTQYF
NA,NA,TRBJ1-5,TRBV28,TGTGCCAGTCACAGGTCGAAGCCTGCCGTCCGCAATCAGCCCCAGCATTTT,CASHRSKPAVRNQPQHF
NA,many,TRBJ2-1,TRBV10-3,TGTGCCATCAGTGAATTCGGAGGTGACAGCTCCTACAATGAGCAGTTCTTC,CAISEFGGDSSYNEQFF
TRBD2,NA,TRBJ2-1,TRBV28,TGTGCCAGCAGTTTATCTGAGGAGCGGGAGTCCTACAATGAGCAGTTCTTC,CASSLSEERESYNEQFF
NA,many,TRBJ2-3,TRBV7-2,TGTGCCAGCAGTCTAAAGACCTGGGGATGGGATACGCAGTATTTT,CASSLKTWGWDTQYF
TRBD2,many,TRBJ2-7,TRBV20-1,TGCAGTGCTAGAGACCCGGCTAGCGGAGACTACGAGCAGTACTTC,CSARDPASGDYEQYF
NA,many,TRBJ2-7,TRBV7-9,TGTGCCAGCAGCTTCCCGGGACCCCCATACGAGCAGTACTTC,CASSFPGPPYEQYF
NA,many,TRBJ2-1,TRBV7-3,TGTGCCAGCAGCTTAGAGGTGGGGGAGGGGGATGAGCAGTTCTTC,CASSLEVGEGDEQFF
NA,many,TRBJ2-5,TRBV7-2,TGTGCCAGCAGCCTATCAGAGACCCAGTACTTC,CASSLSETQYF
NA,many,TRBJ2-7,TRBV7-2,TGTGCCAGCAGCTTAGTCTCCGGGCGCGAGCAGTACTTC,CASSLVSGREQYF
NA,many,TRBJ2-2,TRBV4-1,TGCGCCAGCAGCCAAGGGTCGAACACCGGGGAGCTGTTTTTT,CASSQGSNTGELFF
NA,many,TRBJ2-2,TRBV29-1,TGCAGCGTTGCCGGGGGTTACACCGGGGAGCTGTTTTTT,CSVAGGYTGELFF
NA,NA,TRBJ2-3,TRBV4-1,TGCGCCAGCCAAGACTTTGGCAGTAGCACAGATACGCAGTATTTT,CASQDFGSSTDTQYF
NA,many,TRBJ1-5,TRBV28,TGTGCCAGCGCCCCGAGAGGGTTCAATCAGCCCCAGCATTTT,CASAPRGFNQPQHF
NA,many,TRBJ2-1,TRBV7-9,TGTGCCAGCCGCGAGCCGGCCTCCAATGAGCAGTTCTTC,CASREPASNEQFF
NA,many,TRBJ2-1,TRBV5-1,TGCGCCAGCAGCGGGGTTTTGGCGAGAAATGAGCAGTTCTTC,CASSGVLARNEQFF
NA,many,TRBJ1-1,TRBV5-1,TGCGCCAGCAGCGCCGCACGGATATCTATGAACACTGAAGCTTTCTTT,CASSAARISMNTEAFF
NA,many,TRBJ2-7,TRBV4-1,TGCGCCAGCAGCCAAGATCCTACTAACTCCTACGAGCAGTACTTC,CASSQDPTNSYEQYF
NA,many,TRBJ2-3,TRBV20-1,TGCAGTGCTAGTGACAACTGGCGGAGCAGCACAGATACGCAGTATTTT,CSASDNWRSSTDTQYF
NA,many,TRBJ1-4,TRBV5-5,TGTGCCAGCAGCTTGGTGCCGGGGCCGAGCGAAAAACTGTTTTTT,CASSLVPGPSEKLFF
NA,NA,TRBJ1-1,TRBV5-1,TGCGCCAGCAGCCCAGGGAATTTCGGTTGGACTGAAGCTTTCTTT,CASSPGNFGWTEAFF
TRBD2,many,TRBJ2-1,TRBV29-1,TGCAGCGTTGGGGGGGGGTCGGGTTACAATGAGCAGTTCTTC,CSVGGGSGYNEQFF
NA,many,TRBJ1-5,TRBV28,TGTGCCAGCAGTTTTTTGGGTGGGACCAATCAGCCCCAGCATTTT,CASSFLGGTNQPQHF